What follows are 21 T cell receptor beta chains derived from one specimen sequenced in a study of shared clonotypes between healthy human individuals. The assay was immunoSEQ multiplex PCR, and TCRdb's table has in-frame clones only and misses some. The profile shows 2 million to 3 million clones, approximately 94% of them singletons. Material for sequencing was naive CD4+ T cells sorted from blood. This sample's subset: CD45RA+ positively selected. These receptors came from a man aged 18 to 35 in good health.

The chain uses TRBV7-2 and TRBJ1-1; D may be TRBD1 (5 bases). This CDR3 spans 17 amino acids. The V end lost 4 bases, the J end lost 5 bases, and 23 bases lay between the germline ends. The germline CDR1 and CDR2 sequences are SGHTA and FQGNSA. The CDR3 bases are TGTGCCAGCAGCTCCCCCTGGGTGGGGACGAGAGGGACTGAAGCTTTCTTT. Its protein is CASSSPWVGTRGTEAFF.

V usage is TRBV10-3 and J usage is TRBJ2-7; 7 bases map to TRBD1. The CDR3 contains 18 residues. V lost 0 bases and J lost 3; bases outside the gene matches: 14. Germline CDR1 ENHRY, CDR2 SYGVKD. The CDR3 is CAISESGFLGQQGYEQYF. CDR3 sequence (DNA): TGTGCCATCAGTGAGTCGGGTTTTTTGGGACAGCAGGGCTACGAGCAGTACTTC.

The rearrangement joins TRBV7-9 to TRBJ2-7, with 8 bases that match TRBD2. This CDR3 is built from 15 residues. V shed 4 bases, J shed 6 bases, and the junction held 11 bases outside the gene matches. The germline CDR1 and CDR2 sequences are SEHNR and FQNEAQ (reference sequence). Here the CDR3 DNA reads TGTGCCAGCAGCTCAGGACTAGCCGCTCAGGGCGAGCAGTACTTC. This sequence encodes CASSSGLAAQGEQYF.

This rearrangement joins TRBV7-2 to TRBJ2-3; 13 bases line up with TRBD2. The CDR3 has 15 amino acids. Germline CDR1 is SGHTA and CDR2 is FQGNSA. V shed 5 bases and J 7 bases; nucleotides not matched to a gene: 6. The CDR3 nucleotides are TGTGCCAGCAGCCCCAGGACTAGCGGGGGTAATACGCAGTATTTT. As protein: CASSPRTSGGNTQYF.

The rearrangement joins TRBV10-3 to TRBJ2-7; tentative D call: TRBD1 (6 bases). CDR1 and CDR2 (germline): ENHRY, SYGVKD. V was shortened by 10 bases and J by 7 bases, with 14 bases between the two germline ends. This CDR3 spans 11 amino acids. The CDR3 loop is CATQGIREQYF. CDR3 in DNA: TGTGCCACCCAGGGGATTCGGGAGCAGTACTTC.

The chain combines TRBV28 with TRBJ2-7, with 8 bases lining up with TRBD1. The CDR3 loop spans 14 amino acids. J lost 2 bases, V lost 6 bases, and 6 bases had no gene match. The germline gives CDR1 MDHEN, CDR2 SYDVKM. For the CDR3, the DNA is TGTGCCAGCAGCCCCTCGGACAGGGCCTACGAGCAGTACTTC. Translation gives CASSPSDRAYEQYF.

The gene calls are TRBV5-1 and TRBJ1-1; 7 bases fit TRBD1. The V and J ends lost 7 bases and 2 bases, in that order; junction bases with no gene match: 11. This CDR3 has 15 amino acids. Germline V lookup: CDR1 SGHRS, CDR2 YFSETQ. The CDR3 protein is CASAFAAGGNTEAFF. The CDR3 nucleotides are TGCGCCAGCGCCTTTGCGGCAGGGGGAAACACTGAAGCTTTCTTT. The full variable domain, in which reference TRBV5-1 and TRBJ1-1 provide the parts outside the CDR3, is KAGVTQTPRYLIKTRGQQVTLSCSPISGHRSVSWYQQTPGQGLQFLFEYFSETQRNKGNFPGRFSGRQFSNSRSEMNVSTLELGDSALYLCASAFAAGGNTEAFFGQGTRLTVV.

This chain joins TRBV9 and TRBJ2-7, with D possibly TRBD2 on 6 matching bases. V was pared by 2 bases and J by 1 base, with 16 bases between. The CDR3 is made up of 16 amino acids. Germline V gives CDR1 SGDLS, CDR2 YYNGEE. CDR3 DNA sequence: TGTGCCAGCAGCGTCGATGGAGGGGCGATTTCCTACGAGCAGTACTTC. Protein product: CASSVDGGAISYEQYF.

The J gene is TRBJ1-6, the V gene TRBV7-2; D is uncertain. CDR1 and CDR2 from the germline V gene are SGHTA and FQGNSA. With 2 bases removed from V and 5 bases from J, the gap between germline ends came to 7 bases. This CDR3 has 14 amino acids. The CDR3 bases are TGTGCCAGCAGCTTACTCGGGAATAATTCACCCCTCCACTTT. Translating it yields CASSLLGNNSPLHF.

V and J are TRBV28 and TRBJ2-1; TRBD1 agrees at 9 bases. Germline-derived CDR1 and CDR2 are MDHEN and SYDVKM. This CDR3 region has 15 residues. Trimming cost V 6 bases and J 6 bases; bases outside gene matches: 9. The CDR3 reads CASRSSTGGSNEQFF. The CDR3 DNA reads TGTGCCAGCAGATCTTCGACAGGGGGGTCCAATGAGCAGTTCTTC.

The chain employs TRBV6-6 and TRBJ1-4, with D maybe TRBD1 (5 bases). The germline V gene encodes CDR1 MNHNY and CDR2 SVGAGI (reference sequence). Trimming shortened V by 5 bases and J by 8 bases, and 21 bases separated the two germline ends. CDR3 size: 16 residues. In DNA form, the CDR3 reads TGTGCCAGCAGTCGACAGTCCGGACATTTGCAGGAAAAACTGTTTTTT. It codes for CASSRQSGHLQEKLFF.

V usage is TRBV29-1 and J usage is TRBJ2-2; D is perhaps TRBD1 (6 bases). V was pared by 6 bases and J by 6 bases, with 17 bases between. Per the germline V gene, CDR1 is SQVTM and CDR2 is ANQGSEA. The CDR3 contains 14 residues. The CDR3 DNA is TGCAGCGTAGAAAGACAGGTTACTCCCGGGGAGCTGTTTTTT. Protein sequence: CSVERQVTPGELFF.

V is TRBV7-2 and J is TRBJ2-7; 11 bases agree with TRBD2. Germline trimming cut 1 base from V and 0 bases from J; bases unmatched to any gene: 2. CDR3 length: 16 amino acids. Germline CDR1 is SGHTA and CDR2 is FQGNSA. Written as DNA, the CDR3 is TGTGCCAGCAGCTTAGGACTAGCGGGAAGCTCCTACGAGCAGTACTTC. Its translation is CASSLGLAGSSYEQYF.

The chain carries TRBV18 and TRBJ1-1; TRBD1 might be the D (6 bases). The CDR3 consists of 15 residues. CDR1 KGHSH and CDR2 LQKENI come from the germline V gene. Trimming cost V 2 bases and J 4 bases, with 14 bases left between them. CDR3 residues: CASSPYGGPITEAFF. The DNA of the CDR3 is TGTGCCAGCTCACCATATGGGGGCCCGATCACTGAAGCTTTCTTT.

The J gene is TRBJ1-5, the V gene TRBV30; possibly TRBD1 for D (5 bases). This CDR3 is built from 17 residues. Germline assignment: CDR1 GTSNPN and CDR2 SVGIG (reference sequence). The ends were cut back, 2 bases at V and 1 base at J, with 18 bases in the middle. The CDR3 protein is CAWSRSSLGRSNQPQHF. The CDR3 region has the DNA TGTGCCTGGAGTCGCTCCTCTCTGGGGCGCAGCAATCAGCCCCAGCATTTT.

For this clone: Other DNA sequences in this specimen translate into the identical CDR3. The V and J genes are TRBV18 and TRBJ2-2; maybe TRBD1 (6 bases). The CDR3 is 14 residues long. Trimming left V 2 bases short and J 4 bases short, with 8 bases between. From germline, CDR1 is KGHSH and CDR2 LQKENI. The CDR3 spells CASSPGQFTGELFF. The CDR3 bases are TGTGCCAGCTCACCAGGACAGTTCACCGGGGAGCTGTTTTTT.

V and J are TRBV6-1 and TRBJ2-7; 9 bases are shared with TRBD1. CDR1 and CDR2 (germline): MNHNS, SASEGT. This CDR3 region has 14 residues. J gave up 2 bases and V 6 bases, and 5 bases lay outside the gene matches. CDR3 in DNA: TGTGCCAGCAGGGTACAGGGGGCGGCCTACGAGCAGTACTTC. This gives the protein CASRVQGAAYEQYF.

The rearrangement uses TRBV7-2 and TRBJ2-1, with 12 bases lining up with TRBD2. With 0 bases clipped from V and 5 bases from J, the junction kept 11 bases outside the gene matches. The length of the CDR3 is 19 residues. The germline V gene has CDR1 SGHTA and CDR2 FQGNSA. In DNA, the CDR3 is TGTGCCAGCAGCTTAGCCGTTACTAGCGGGAGGTTCGCTAACAATGAGCAGTTCTTC. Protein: CASSLAVTSGRFANNEQFF. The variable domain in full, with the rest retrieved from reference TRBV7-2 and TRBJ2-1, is GAGVSQSPSNKVTEKGKDVELRCDPISGHTALYWYRQSLGQGLEFLIYFQGNSAPDKSGLPSDRFSAERTGGSVSTLTIQRTQQEDSAVYLCASSLAVTSGRFANNEQFFGPGTRLTVL.

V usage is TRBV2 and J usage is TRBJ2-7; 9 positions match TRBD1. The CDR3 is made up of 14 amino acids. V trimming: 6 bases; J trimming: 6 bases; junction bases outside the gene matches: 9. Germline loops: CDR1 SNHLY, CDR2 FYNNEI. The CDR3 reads CASRGDRDVSEQYF. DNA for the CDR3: TGTGCCAGCAGGGGGGACAGGGACGTCTCCGAGCAGTACTTC. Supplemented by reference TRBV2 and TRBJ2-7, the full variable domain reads EPEVTQTPSHQVTQMGQEVILRCVPISNHLYFYWYRQILGQKVEFLVSFYNNEISEKSEIFDDQFSVERPDGSNFTLKIRSTKLEDSAMYFCASRGDRDVSEQYFGPGTRLTVT.

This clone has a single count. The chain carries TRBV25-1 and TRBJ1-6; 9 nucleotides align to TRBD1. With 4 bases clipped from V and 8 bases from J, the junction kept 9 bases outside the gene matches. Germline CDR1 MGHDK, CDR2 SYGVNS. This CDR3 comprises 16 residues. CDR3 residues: CASSGRTGVNYSPLHF. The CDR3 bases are TGTGCCAGCAGTGGCCGGACAGGGGTGAATTATTCACCCCTCCACTTT.

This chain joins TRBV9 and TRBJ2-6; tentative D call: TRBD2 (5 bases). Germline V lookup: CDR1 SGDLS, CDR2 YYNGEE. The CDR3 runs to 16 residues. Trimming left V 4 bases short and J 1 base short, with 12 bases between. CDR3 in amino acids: CASSIGLGSGANVLTF. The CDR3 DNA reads TGTGCCAGCAGCATAGGACTTGGGTCTGGGGCCAACGTCCTGACTTTC.